These 14 T cell receptor beta chains came from one sample sequenced in a study of shared clonotypes between healthy human individuals. CD45RO-negative, CCR7-selected cells formed the naive CD8 fraction, which excluded terminally differentiated effector memory CD45RA+ cells. TCRdb keeps only in-frame clones here, not all; method: immunoSEQ multiplex PCR. The sample has roughly 1,800,000 clones; approximately 95% are singletons. The sequenced sample was naive CD8+ T cells sorted from blood. The source of these receptors is a man aged 18 to 30 in good health.

The genes are TRBV6-6 and TRBJ2-2; no firm D call. This CDR3 has 12 residues. The V and J ends lost 7 bases and 7 bases respectively, with 10 bases between them. Germline loops: CDR1 MNHNY, CDR2 SVGAGI (reference sequence). The CDR3 reads CASTPVIGELFF. The CDR3 bases are TGTGCCAGCACGCCGGTAATCGGGGAGCTGTTTTTT.

This chain connects TRBV11-3 to TRBJ1-5, with D possibly TRBD1 on 6 matching bases. Germline CDR1 SGHNT, CDR2 YENEEA. Trimming took 5 bases from V and 4 from J, leaving 12 bases between them. The CDR3 is 14 amino acids. CDR3: CASSHTTGNQPQHF. In DNA, the CDR3 is TGTGCCAGCAGCCATACTACAGGGAATCAGCCCCAGCATTTT.

This rearrangement joins TRBV4-2 to TRBJ2-7; 8 positions match TRBD1. With 1 base clipped from V and 4 bases from J, the junction kept 6 bases outside the gene matches. CDR1 is LGHNA, CDR2 YNFKEQ, per germline. The CDR3 consists of 15 residues. The CDR3 coding sequence is TGTGCCAGCAGCCAAGCGCGGACAGGGTTTTACGAGCAGTACTTC. Its protein product is CASSQARTGFYEQYF.

About this clone itself: Distinct nucleotide sequences in the sample also encode this CDR3. The V call is TRBV7-9, the J call TRBJ2-7; maybe TRBD1 (6 bases). Trimming removed 6 bases at V and 3 bases at J, with 12 bases between. The length of the CDR3 is 13 residues. From germline, CDR1 is SEHNR and CDR2 FQNEAQ (reference sequence). The CDR3 bases are TGTGCCAGCAGTCCGGACAGCAGCTACGAGCAGTACTTC. Translating gives CASSPDSSYEQYF.

This sequence joins TRBV2 and TRBJ1-5, with D tentatively TRBD1 (5 bases). The CDR3 sequence is 15 residues long. V dropped 6 bases and J dropped 9 bases, with 21 bases sitting between them. Germline V gene lookup returns CDR1 SNHLY and CDR2 FYNNEI. CDR3 nucleotides: TGTGCCAGCAGCCTTGGAGGGGAGTCCTCCTGGCCCCAGCATTTT. This encodes CASSLGGESSWPQHF.

This chain uses TRBV11-3 with TRBJ2-5, with 9 positions matching TRBD2. Germline V gene lookup returns CDR1 SGHNT and CDR2 YENEEA. V lost 2 bases to trimming and J lost 7 bases; unmatched junction nucleotides: 14. CDR3 length equals 17 residues. The CDR3 spells CASSLRPSGTHSSTQYF. CDR3 DNA: TGTGCCAGCAGCTTAAGGCCTAGCGGGACCCATTCTTCGACCCAGTACTTC.

CDR3 in amino acids: CASSLEAGGRDTQYF. Here the CDR3 DNA reads TGTGCCAGCAGCTTAGAAGCGGGAGGTCGGGATACGCAGTATTTT. The chain combines TRBV5-8 with TRBJ2-3; 9 positions match TRBD2. This CDR3 has 15 amino acids. J was trimmed by 6 bases and V by 2 bases; bases with no gene match: 7. The germline gives CDR1 SGHTS, CDR2 YDEGEE. Variable domain in full (rest from reference TRBV5-8 and TRBJ2-3): EAGVTQSPTHLIKTRGQQATLRCSPISGHTSVYWYQQALGLGLQFLLWYDEGEERNRGNFPPRFSGRQFPNYSSELNVNALELEDSALYLCASSLEAGGRDTQYFGPGTRLTVL.

The genes are TRBV27 and TRBJ2-1; D possibly corresponds to TRBD2 (5 bases). With 5 bases removed from V and 8 bases from J, the gap between germline ends came to 13 bases. Germline CDR1 and CDR2: MNHEY and SMNVEV (reference sequence). The CDR3 runs to 13 residues. CDR3 sequence reads: CASSQKLVYEQFF. The CDR3 DNA follows: TGTGCCAGCAGTCAAAAACTAGTCTATGAGCAGTTCTTC.

This clone was seen a single time. V is TRBV6-5 and J is TRBJ1-4; D not certain. CDR3 length: 15 residues. V gave up 2 bases and J gave up 7 bases, with 14 bases separating them. Germline lookup yields CDR1 MNHEY and CDR2 SVGAGI. CDR3 in DNA: TGTGCCAGCAGTTACCTTGGTCCCGGGCCTGAAAAACTGTTTTTT. Translated: CASSYLGPGPEKLFF.

V usage is TRBV30 and J usage is TRBJ1-1, with D unclear. CDR1 is GTSNPN, CDR2 SVGIG, per germline (reference sequence). The CDR3 covers 14 residues. Between the trimmed V and J ends, which lost 0 bases and 1 base, there was a span of 9 bases. CDR3 protein: CAWSVFLGNTEAFF. CDR3 sequence (DNA): TGTGCCTGGAGTGTATTTCTAGGGAACACTGAAGCTTTCTTT.

CDR3 DNA: TGTGCCAGCAGCTTCAGGGACTTATCCTACAATGAGCAGTTCTTC. Amino acids: CASSFRDLSYNEQFF. The chain employs TRBV11-2 and TRBJ2-1; maybe TRBD2 (6 bases). This CDR3 has 15 residues. Per germline, CDR1 SGHAT and CDR2 FQNNGV. The germline V and J ends were trimmed by 3 bases and 1 base, with 10 bases remaining between them.

V and J are TRBV5-4 and TRBJ2-1; D tentatively reads TRBD1 or TRBD2 (5 bases each). Germline loops: CDR1 SGHNT, CDR2 YYREEE (reference sequence). The ends were cut back, 3 bases at V and 13 bases at J, with 11 bases in the middle. The CDR3 covers 11 residues. CDR3 nucleotides: TGTGCCAGCAGCTGGGACGGGGAACAGTTCTTC. Translation: CASSWDGEQFF.

The chain joins TRBV29-1 to TRBJ2-3; D is unclear. V lost 5 bases to trimming and J lost 11 bases, with 17 bases between them. CDR1 and CDR2 (germline): SQVTM, ANQGSEA. The CDR3 consists of 12 residues. This CDR3 reads CSVFSSQKEQYF. CDR3 DNA: TGCAGCGTTTTCTCGAGCCAGAAGGAGCAGTATTTT.

This clone was seen only once. The junction shows a germline mismatch at one end, possibly a read error. The chain carries TRBV18 and TRBJ1-4; 7 nucleotides agree with TRBD1. Germline CDR1 and CDR2: KGHSH and LQKENI. This CDR3 has 13 amino acids. The DNA of the CDR3 is TGTGCCAGCTCAGAGACAGGGAGAGGAAAAACTGTTTTT. It encodes CASSETGRGKTVF. The whole variable domain, remainder taken from reference TRBV18 and TRBJ1-4, is NAGVMQNPRHLVRRRGQEARLRCSPMKGHSHVYWYRQLPEEGLKFMVYLQKENIIDESGMPKERFSAEFPKEGPSILRIQQVVRGDSAAYFCASSETGRGKTVFGSGTQLSVL.